This TCR beta chain was identified during a study of blood T cell repertoires in COVID-19. Germline V gene data show CDR1 as SNHLY and CDR2 as FYNNEI. This CDR3 has 17 residues. V lost 6 bases to trimming and J lost 1 base, with 21 bases between them. Only in-frame clones appear in the TCRdb table, and some are missing; sequencing was by immunoSEQ multiplex PCR. The top ten clones hold just over 7% of a sample with about 350,000 clones, approximately 86% of them seen once. This sequence joins TRBV2 and TRBJ1-1, with a tentative D call TRBD1 (6 bases). The clonotype was recovered from a woman aged 55-69 years with COVID-19, enrolled during active disease. The specimen was peripheral blood. CDR3 nucleotides: TGTGCCAGCAGGGGGGCAGGGTGGGCGATTCCGAACACTGAAGCTTTCTTT. Translating it yields CASRGAGWAIPNTEAFF.